Below are 9 T cell receptor beta chains sequenced from a single sample in a study of blood T cells in healthy people across ages. Alongside a J-beta primer mix, a sample-barcoded 5' primer served in a second PCR lasting 7 to 11 cycles. Via MiXCR, TCRdb re-called the 5' RACE reads, giving one row per CDR3 protein. The table shows about 1 million distinct CDR3 sequences, with under 45% occurring only once. Material for sequencing was blood. The receptor set was obtained from a woman between 55 and 75 years old in good health.

The gene calls are TRBV6-1 and TRBJ1-6, with D maybe TRBD1 (5 bases). Trimming stripped 4 bases from V and 7 bases from J, with 14 bases between. Germline assignment: CDR1 MNHNS and CDR2 SASEGT. The CDR3 sequence is 15 residues long. Here the CDR3 reads CASSATTVPNSPLHF. The CDR3 nucleotides are TGTGCCAGCAGTGCGACGACAGTTCCCAATTCACCCCTCCACTTT.

The chain employs TRBV29-1 and TRBJ2-3; weak D call: TRBD1 (6 bases). Germline CDR1 is SQVTM and CDR2 is ANQGSEA. The CDR3 runs to 13 residues. With 3 bases removed from V and 4 bases from J, the gap between germline ends came to 11 bases. This CDR3 is CSVEDNRADTQYF. For the CDR3, the DNA is TGCAGCGTTGAGGACAACAGGGCAGATACGCAGTATTTT.

This clonotype was seen a few times. This chain connects TRBV10-1 to TRBJ2-3; D is perhaps TRBD2 (5 bases). From germline, CDR1 is WNHNN and CDR2 SYGVQD (reference sequence). V lost 4 bases, J lost 4 bases, and 9 bases lay in between. The CDR3 consists of 13 residues. The CDR3 loop is CASSARVADTQYF. For the CDR3, the DNA is TGCGCCAGCAGTGCGAGGGTAGCAGATACGCAGTATTTT.

The rearrangement links TRBV7-9 to TRBJ1-4; no definite D call. In germline, CDR1 is SEHNR, CDR2 FQNEAQ (reference sequence). Trimming stripped 0 bases from V and 8 bases from J, with 10 bases between. The CDR3 length is 14 residues. In nucleotides, the CDR3 is TGTGCCAGCAGCTTAGCAGGGTTACGGGAAAAACTGTTTTTT. This gives the protein CASSLAGLREKLFF.

The rearrangement links TRBV7-9 to TRBJ2-1; 10 bases are shared with TRBD2. This CDR3 is built from 17 residues. CDR1 is SEHNR, CDR2 FQNEAQ, per germline (reference sequence). Trimming cost V 4 bases and J 10 bases; bases outside gene matches: 16. The CDR3 here is CASSSSGTSEPRREQFF. CDR3 nucleotides: TGTGCCAGCAGCTCCTCCGGGACTAGCGAGCCCCGCCGGGAGCAGTTCTTC.

The J gene is TRBJ2-4, the V gene TRBV27; maybe TRBD2 (5 bases). CDR3 length: 16 residues. With 5 bases removed from V and 2 bases from J, the gap between germline ends came to 16 bases. Germline CDR1 is MNHEY and CDR2 is SMNVEV (reference sequence). CDR3 region: CASSPKSGSSKNIQYF. The DNA of the CDR3 is TGTGCCAGCAGTCCGAAGTCGGGATCTTCCAAAAACATTCAGTACTTC.

Only a few counts were recorded for this clonotype. The chain has TRBV20-1 and TRBJ2-3; TRBD2 aligns across 10 bases. The germline V gene encodes CDR1 DFQATT and CDR2 SNEGSKA (reference sequence). This CDR3 spans 14 amino acids. J lost 6 bases, V lost 3 bases, and 6 bases had no gene match. Here the CDR3 reads CSARPRAGGDTQYF. The CDR3 DNA reads TGCAGTGCTAGGCCCCGAGCGGGAGGGGATACGCAGTATTTT.

The V and J genes are TRBV15 and TRBJ2-1; a weak D match, TRBD2 (5 bases). Germline CDR1 reads LNHNV; CDR2 reads YYDKDF (reference sequence). V was shortened by 2 bases and J by 7 bases, with 12 bases between the two germline ends. CDR3 length: 14 residues. CDR3 loop: CATSRPPEANEQFF. The CDR3 DNA is TGTGCCACCAGCAGACCTCCGGAGGCGAATGAGCAGTTCTTC. The variable domain in full, completed from reference TRBV15 and TRBJ2-1, reads DAMVIQNPRYQVTQFGKPVTLSCSQTLNHNVMYWYQQKSSQAPKLLFHYYDKDFNNEADTPDNFQSRRPNTSFCFLDIRSPGLGDTAMYLCATSRPPEANEQFFGPGTRLTVL.

This clonotype was recorded once. The genes are TRBV4-2 and TRBJ2-5; the D gene is possibly TRBD1 (6 bases). The germline CDR1 and CDR2 sequences are LGHNA and YNFKEQ. V was trimmed by 0 bases and J by 11 bases, leaving 19 bases between them. This CDR3 has 15 residues. The CDR3 is CASSQDLTVDSEQYF. The CDR3 nucleotides are TGTGCCAGCAGCCAAGACCTCACCGTGGACAGTGAGCAGTACTTC.